This entry describes one T cell receptor beta chain. Its target is unknown. The source of the sample is a study of T cells expressing NK-cell markers. Reprocessing the 5' RACE reads, TCRdb reports a single entry for every CDR3 protein and omits DNA. Here the sample table reports some 460,000 distinct CDR3 sequences. Germline V CDR1 and CDR2: SNHLY, FYNNEI. The CDR3 has 12 residues. Overall study results and limits: Dominant NKG2C+ clonotypes were found to form roughly 1.0-7.5% of CD8+ T cells in six donors.

This chain links TRBV2 with TRBJ2-4; there is no DNA to check the TCRdb D call of TRBD1. The source material was blood T cells: a sorted CD56 or NKG2C T cell subset, CD4+ or CD8+ T cells, or bulk PBMC T cells (not recorded which). The clonotype was recovered from a woman aged 45-59 years in good health. The CDR3 loop reads CASSVKGYVQYF.